These 2 T cell receptor beta chains originate from one sample sequenced in a study of beta chain features in type 1 diabetes (dated by TCRdb to about 2018). The library was prepared using the immunoSEQ multiplex PCR assay. The High Capacity cDNA Reverse Transcription Kit was used to reverse transcribe all of the isolated RNA, meaning that expressed TCRB transcripts were what got sequenced. In TCRdb, the immuneACCESS table is reduced to in-frame sequences with V and J assigned. These tables do not hold every clone; where another copy was compared, an unresolved V gene accounts for under half, and the others remain unexplained. In all, the sample holds under 450,000 clones, and approximately 15% of those were seen once. The ten most abundant clones make up approximately 0.019% of the sample. The specimen was naive CD4+ T cells from blood. The cell subset or site label here, explained by the study, means: true naive CD4+ T cells. All receptors derive from a woman between 18 and 29 years old in good health.

This clone was counted a few times. The rearrangement joins TRBV13 to TRBJ2-1; 8 positions match TRBD1. This CDR3 has 14 residues. J lost 8 bases, V lost 5 bases, and 8 bases had no gene match. Germline-derived CDR1 and CDR2 are PRHDT and FYEKMQ (reference sequence). CDR3 sequence (DNA): TGTGCCAGCAGCACCCGACAGGGGTTGGATGAGCAGTTCTTC. Translating it yields CASSTRQGLDEQFF.

This clone was detected a few times. The gene calls are TRBV19 and TRBJ1-2, with a weak D call TRBD1 (6 bases). V shed 11 bases and J shed 4 bases, with 17 bases lying between them. From germline, CDR1 is LNHDA and CDR2 SQIVND (reference sequence). This CDR3 has 13 amino acids. The CDR3, as DNA: TGTGCCGCGACACCGGACAGCTTCTATGGCTACACCTTC. This sequence encodes CAATPDSFYGYTF.